This TCR beta chain was sequenced for a study of T cells in Graves' hyperthyroidism and ophthalmopathy. Graves' hyperthyroidism without ophthalmopathy progression within 18 months was termed stable. Patients were excluded because of uncontrolled infection, other autoimmune disease, pregnancy or lactation. Orbital computed tomography, thyroid ultrasound, serum thyroxine and TRAb, and clinical symptoms together informed the diagnoses. V shed 1 base, J shed 1 base, and the junction held 5 bases outside the gene matches. Germline V gene data show CDR1 as SGDLS and CDR2 as YYNGEE. CDR3 length equals 15 residues. Study-level findings and limits: Most expanded thyroid clonotypes above 0.001 recurred in blood.

TCR beta CDR3 region amplification was performed from RNA transcripts. With the HTBI primer set, the TCR CDR3 went through a first round of RT-PCR. MiXCR was run by TCRdb on the multiplex PCR reads, yielding one entry per CDR3 protein. Here the sample spans some 700,000 distinct CDR3 sequences, 15% to 20% being singletons. This clonotype was observed many times. The antigen is undetermined. The sequencing input was blood. V gene TRBV9 combines with J gene TRBJ2-7; 7 bases align to TRBD1. The TCR was taken from a man aged 50-59 years with Graves' hyperthyroidism. CDR3 sequence reads: CASSVLGDSSYEQYF. CDR3 sequence (DNA): TGTGCCAGCAGCGTACTAGGGGACAGTTCCTACGAGCAGTACTTC.